The text below deals with one TCR beta chain. A read error may account for a junction end that differs from germline. The CDR3 runs to 17 residues. Per the germline V gene, CDR1 is SSHAT and CDR2 is FNYEAQ (reference sequence). This record belongs to a study of cytotoxic CD8 clonotypes in ibrutinib-treated CLL. The authors obtained approximately 2 micrograms of genomic DNA from cryopreserved PBMCs for TCR beta libraries. The data were produced by immunoSEQ multiplex PCR, yet TCRdb's version contains in-frame clones alone and is incomplete. Of some 29,000 clones in the sample, approximately 60% were seen once.

The receptor's source is a human donor with chronic lymphocytic leukemia. The sample in question was PBMCs, obtained before ibrutinib treatment. The chain is built from TRBV7-7 and TRBJ2-5; possible D gene TRBD2, 6 bases. The CDR3 DNA sequence: TGTGCTAGCAGTCCTGACAGTGGGGGGACGAACCAAGAGACCCAGTACTTC. Translating it yields CASSPDSGGTNQETQYF.